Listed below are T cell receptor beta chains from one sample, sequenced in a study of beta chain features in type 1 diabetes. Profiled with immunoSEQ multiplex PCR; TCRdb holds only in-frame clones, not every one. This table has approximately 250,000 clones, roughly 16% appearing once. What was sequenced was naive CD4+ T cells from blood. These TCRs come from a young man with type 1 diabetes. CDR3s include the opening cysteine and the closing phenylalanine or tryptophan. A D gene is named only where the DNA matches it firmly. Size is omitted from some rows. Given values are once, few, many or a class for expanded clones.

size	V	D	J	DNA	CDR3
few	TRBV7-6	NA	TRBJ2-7	TGTGCCAGCAGCTCACACGTGAGACAGCCTTACGAGCAGTACTTC	CASSSHVRQPYEQYF
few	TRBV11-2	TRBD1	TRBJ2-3	TGTGCCAGCAGCTTAGGGACAGGGATGTCAGATACGCAGTATTTT	CASSLGTGMSDTQYF
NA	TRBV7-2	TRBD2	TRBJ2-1	TGTGCCAGCAGCTCGGGACTAGCGGGGTACAATGAGCAGTTCTTC	CASSSGLAGYNEQFF
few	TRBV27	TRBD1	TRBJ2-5	TGTGCCAGCAGATCTCAGGACAGGGGTTGGGAGACCCAGTACTTC	CASRSQDRGWETQYF
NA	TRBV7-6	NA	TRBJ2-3	TGTGCCAGCAGCTTTTCCACAGATACGCAGTATTTT	CASSFSTDTQYF
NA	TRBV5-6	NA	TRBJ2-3	TGTGCCAGCAGCTCCCGGACGGTATCTAGCACAGATACGCAGTATTTT	CASSSRTVSSTDTQYF
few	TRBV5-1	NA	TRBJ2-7	TGCGCCAGCAGCTTGGAGGCGCGGGCCCCTCATGAGCAGTACTTC	CASSLEARAPHEQYF
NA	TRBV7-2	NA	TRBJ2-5	TGTGCCAGCAGCTTAGTAGGCAGGGGGAGGGAGACCCAGTACTTC	CASSLVGRGRETQYF
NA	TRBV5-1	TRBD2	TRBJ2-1	TGCGCCAGCAGCTCCTCTAGCGGGAGAAATGAGCAGTTCTTC	CASSSSSGRNEQFF
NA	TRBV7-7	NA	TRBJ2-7	TGTGCTAGCAGCTTAGGCGCCGGGCAAGCCTACGAGCAGTACTTC	CASSLGAGQAYEQYF
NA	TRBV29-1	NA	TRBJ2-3	TGCAGCGTGGGGCAGGGTATCGCAGATACGCAGTATTTT	CSVGQGIADTQYF
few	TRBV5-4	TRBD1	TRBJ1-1	TGTGCCAGCAGCTCTCAGGGGGCCATCCGGGGGAACACTGAAGCTTTCTTT	CASSSQGAIRGNTEAFF
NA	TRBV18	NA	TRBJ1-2	TGTGCCAGCTCACCACCTGTAGGGGAGGGTGGCTACACCTTC	CASSPPVGEGGYTF
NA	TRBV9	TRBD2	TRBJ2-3	TGTGCCAGCGGAACTAGCGGCACAGATACGCAGTATTTT	CASGTSGTDTQYF
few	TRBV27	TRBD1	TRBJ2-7	TGTGCCAGCAGTTTTGGAGGCGGACAGGGCGCATCCTACGAGCAGTACTTC	CASSFGGGQGASYEQYF
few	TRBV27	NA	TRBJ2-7	TGTGCCAGCAGTAGGGCTAGTGAATCCTACGAGCAGTACTTC	CASSRASESYEQYF
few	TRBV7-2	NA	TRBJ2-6	TGTGCCAGCAGCTTAGCAGGGTCTGGGGCCAACGTCCTGACTTTC	CASSLAGSGANVLTF
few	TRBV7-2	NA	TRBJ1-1	TGTGCCAGCAGCCTCTTCGGGGAGAACACTGAAGCTTTCTTT	CASSLFGENTEAFF
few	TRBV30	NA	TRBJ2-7	TGTGCCTCAACCCGGAGCTCCTACGAGCAGTACTTC	CASTRSSYEQYF
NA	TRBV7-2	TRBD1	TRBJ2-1	TGTGCCAGCAGCCTGCTCAGGGGGCTCCCCTACAATGAGCAGTTCTTC	CASSLLRGLPYNEQFF
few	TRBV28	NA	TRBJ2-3	TGTGCCAGCAGTTTATATCCAGATACGCAGTATTTT	CASSLYPDTQYF
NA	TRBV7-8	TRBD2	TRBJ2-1	TGTGCCAGCAGCTTAGCGCTAACTAGCGGCAATGAGCAGTTCTTC	CASSLALTSGNEQFF
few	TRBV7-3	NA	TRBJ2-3	TGTGCCAGCAGCAGACTACCGACCCGGGGTGGTACGCAGTATTTT	CASSRLPTRGGTQYF
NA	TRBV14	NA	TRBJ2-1	TGTGCCAGCAGTACAGGGTCCTCTGGGAATGAGCAGTTCTTC	CASSTGSSGNEQFF
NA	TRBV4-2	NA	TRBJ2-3	TGTGCCAGCAGCCAATTGCCCACAGATACGCAGTATTTT	CASSQLPTDTQYF
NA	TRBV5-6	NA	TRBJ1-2	TGTGCCAGCAGCTTGCGCAGGGTCAGCTATGGCTACACCTTC	CASSLRRVSYGYTF
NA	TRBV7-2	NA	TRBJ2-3	TGTGCCAGCAGCTGGAGGGGGTCAGATACGCAGTATTTT	CASSWRGSDTQYF
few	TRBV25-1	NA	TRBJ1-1	TGTGCCAGCATTCACGCGGGGTACACTGAAGCTTTCTTT	CASIHAGYTEAFF
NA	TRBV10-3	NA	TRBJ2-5	TGTGCCATCAATAGGCGGGAACAAGAGACCCAGTACTTC	CAINRREQETQYF
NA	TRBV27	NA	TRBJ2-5	TGTGCCAGCAGTACCGGCCCCGGGGTCACCCAGTACTTC	CASSTGPGVTQYF
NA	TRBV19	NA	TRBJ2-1	TGTGCCAGTAGCACGGCACCCTCCTACAATGAGCAGTTCTTC	CASSTAPSYNEQFF
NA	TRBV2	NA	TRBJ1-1	TGTGCCAGCAGTGAACTAGGCTTCCTGGCGGACACTGAAGCTTTCTTT	CASSELGFLADTEAFF
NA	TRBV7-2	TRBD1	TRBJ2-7	TGTGCCAGCAGCTTCAGGGGGCGCGGGGACGAGCAGTACTTC	CASSFRGRGDEQYF
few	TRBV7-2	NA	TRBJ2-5	TGTGCCAGCAGCTTTAATGGTCAAGAGACCCAGTACTTC	CASSFNGQETQYF
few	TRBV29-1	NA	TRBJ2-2	TGCACCATAACACGGGGCTACGGCGGGGAGCTGTTTTTT	CTITRGYGGELFF
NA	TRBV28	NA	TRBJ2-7	TGTGCCAGCAGTTTGACAGTGGACGAGCAGTACTTC	CASSLTVDEQYF
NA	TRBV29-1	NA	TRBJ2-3	TGCAGCGTTGTTAACAGGAGCACAGATACGCAGTATTTT	CSVVNRSTDTQYF
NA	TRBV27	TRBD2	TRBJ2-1	TGTGCCAGCAGTCCGCCCGGGACTAGCTACAATGAGCAGTTCTTC	CASSPPGTSYNEQFF
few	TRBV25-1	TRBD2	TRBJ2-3	TGTGCCAGCAGAGGGACTAGCGGGTCGGCGCAGTATTTT	CASRGTSGSAQYF
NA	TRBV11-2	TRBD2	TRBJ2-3	TGTGCCAGCAGCCCGCGGACTAGCGGGATATCTACAGATACGCAGTATTTT	CASSPRTSGISTDTQYF
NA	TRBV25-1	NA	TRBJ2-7	TGTGCCAGCAATCCACAGGGATACGAGCAGTACTTC	CASNPQGYEQYF
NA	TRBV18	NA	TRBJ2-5	TGTGCCAGCTCGGATCAAGAGACCCAGTACTTC	CASSDQETQYF
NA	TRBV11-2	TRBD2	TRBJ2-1	TGTGCCAGCAGAAATAGCGGGAGGGCCAGAAACAATGAGCAGTTCTTC	CASRNSGRARNNEQFF
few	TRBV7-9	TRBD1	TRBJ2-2	TGTGCCAGCAGCCAACTACAGGGGTTTGGAACCGGGGAGCTGTTTTTT	CASSQLQGFGTGELFF
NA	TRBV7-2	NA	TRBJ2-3	TGTGCCAGCAGCTCGCCGACTATAGCGGATACGCAGTATTTT	CASSSPTIADTQYF
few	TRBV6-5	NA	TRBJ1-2	TGTGCCAGCAGCCCCGGACAGAACTATGGCTACACCTTC	CASSPGQNYGYTF
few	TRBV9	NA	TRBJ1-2	TGTGCCAGCAGCATGGACACCGGATATGGCTACACCTTC	CASSMDTGYGYTF
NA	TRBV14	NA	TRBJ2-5	TGTGCCAGCAGCCAAGCTGAGACCCAGTACTTC	CASSQAETQYF
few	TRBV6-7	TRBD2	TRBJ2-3	TGTGCCAGCAGTCCCTGTGGACTAGCGGGAGTCAACACAGATACGCAGTATTTT	CASSPCGLAGVNTDTQYF
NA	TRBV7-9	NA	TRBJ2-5	TGTGCCAGCAGCTCGCCACTAGCTGACGAGGGAGAGACCCAGTACTTC	CASSSPLADEGETQYF
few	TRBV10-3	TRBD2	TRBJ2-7	TGTGCCATCAGTGAGCCCCGGGGGGGCTACGAGCAGTACTTC	CAISEPRGGYEQYF